Listed below are T cell receptor beta chains from one sample, sequenced in a study of neoadjuvant anti-PD-1 for oral cavity cancer. Repertoires were generated with immunoSEQ multiplex PCR, while TCRdb's copy carries only in-frame clones and drops some. The data hold about 14,000 clones, with around 70% observed a single time. This specimen consisted of PBMCs, obtained after nivolumab (anti-PD-1) treatment. The origin of the receptors is a person aged 35-79 years with oral cavity squamous cell carcinoma. Each CDR3 is given with its conserved first and last residue. Clone size is stated in some rows and not others, as once, few, many or a class when expanded.

clone size: once
V gene: TRBV11-2
J gene: TRBJ2-7
CDR3 protein: CASSLGTSAYEQYF

clone size: .
V gene: TRBV6-6
J gene: TRBJ2-2
CDR3 protein: CASILKGGSYTGELFF

clone size: .
V gene: TRBV10-3
J gene: TRBJ2-1
CDR3 protein: CAITRSSGINEQFF

clone size: .
V gene: TRBV7-3
J gene: TRBJ1-1
CDR3 protein: CASHRTGGISHTEAFF

clone size: .
V gene: TRBV2
J gene: TRBJ2-1
CDR3 protein: CASSELGPGSYNEQFF

clone size: .
V gene: TRBV10-3
J gene: TRBJ1-5
CDR3 protein: CAISDGGDNQPQHF

clone size: .
V gene: TRBV30
J gene: TRBJ2-3
CDR3 protein: CAWSVLGADTQYF

clone size: .
V gene: TRBV27
J gene: TRBJ1-5
CDR3 protein: CASGLGNQPQHF

clone size: .
V gene: TRBV4-2
J gene: TRBJ2-2
CDR3 protein: CASSQDYGTGNEELFF

clone size: .
V gene: TRBV2
J gene: TRBJ1-1
CDR3 protein: CASSQLTGQTEAFF

clone size: .
V gene: TRBV2
J gene: TRBJ2-2
CDR3 protein: CALSRDRGITGELFF

clone size: .
V gene: TRBV5-1
J gene: TRBJ2-3
CDR3 protein: CASSGGSTTDTQYF

clone size: .
V gene: TRBV25-1
J gene: TRBJ1-1
CDR3 protein: CASSEFKDTEAFF

clone size: .
V gene: TRBV29-1
J gene: TRBJ2-7
CDR3 protein: CSVRLAGTYEQYF

clone size: few
V gene: TRBV4-2
J gene: TRBJ2-3
CDR3 protein: CASSQDLGTGTDTQYF

clone size: few
V gene: TRBV20-1
J gene: TRBJ2-7
CDR3 protein: CSASEEYEQYF

clone size: .
V gene: TRBV29-1
J gene: TRBJ2-1
CDR3 protein: CSGEDWMSNEQFF

clone size: .
V gene: TRBV5-6
J gene: TRBJ1-1
CDR3 protein: CASSLKRGPAEAFF

clone size: .
V gene: TRBV9
J gene: TRBJ2-3
CDR3 protein: CASSVGVADTQYF

clone size: .
V gene: TRBV11-2
J gene: TRBJ2-2
CDR3 protein: CASSLGPSYANTGELFF

clone size: .
V gene: TRBV28
J gene: TRBJ2-7
CDR3 protein: CASSLEIGEQYF

clone size: .
V gene: TRBV11-2
J gene: TRBJ2-7
CDR3 protein: CASSLDPTLPSNF

clone size: .
V gene: TRBV10-3
J gene: TRBJ1-2
CDR3 protein: CAIRAPGGVYGYTF

clone size: .
V gene: TRBV27
J gene: TRBJ2-7
CDR3 protein: CASSLGPGPYEQYF

clone size: .
V gene: TRBV5-1
J gene: TRBJ2-4
CDR3 protein: CASSSGTLGDIQYF

clone size: .
V gene: TRBV6-1
J gene: TRBJ2-7
CDR3 protein: CASRLAGPYEQYF

clone size: .
V gene: TRBV6-5
J gene: TRBJ1-5
CDR3 protein: CASSSGQANSNQPQHF

clone size: .
V gene: TRBV15
J gene: TRBJ1-3
CDR3 protein: CATSRDRGISGNTIYF

clone size: .
V gene: TRBV28
J gene: TRBJ1-5
CDR3 protein: CASSPGFNQPQHF

clone size: few
V gene: TRBV28
J gene: TRBJ2-1
CDR3 protein: CASTQRGGEQFF

clone size: .
V gene: TRBV19
J gene: TRBJ1-1
CDR3 protein: CASSISPQGTEAFF

clone size: .
V gene: TRBV19
J gene: TRBJ2-7
CDR3 protein: CASKRDRGSYEQYF

clone size: .
V gene: TRBV6-5
J gene: TRBJ2-1
CDR3 protein: CASSYRTSGSNEQFF

clone size: .
V gene: TRBV4-1
J gene: TRBJ2-7
CDR3 protein: CASSRSASETYEQYF

clone size: .
V gene: TRBV4-1
J gene: TRBJ1-1
CDR3 protein: CASSQSGQGDTEAFF

clone size: once
V gene: TRBV28
J gene: TRBJ2-7
CDR3 protein: CASSLDYEQYF

clone size: .
V gene: TRBV5-1
J gene: TRBJ2-1
CDR3 protein: CASSLGFSDEQFF

clone size: .
V gene: TRBV28
J gene: TRBJ2-5
CDR3 protein: CASSSFSGSQETQYF

clone size: .
V gene: TRBV6-1
J gene: TRBJ2-1
CDR3 protein: CASSPGLTNEQFF

clone size: .
V gene: TRBV27
J gene: TRBJ2-2
CDR3 protein: CASSTGFSGELFF

clone size: few
V gene: TRBV7-9
J gene: TRBJ2-1
CDR3 protein: CASSPGTSWNEQFF

clone size: .
V gene: TRBV9
J gene: TRBJ1-3
CDR3 protein: CASSPTDRSLGGNTIYF

clone size: few
V gene: TRBV2
J gene: TRBJ2-1
CDR3 protein: CASSGGGGGLTNEQFF

clone size: few
V gene: TRBV28
J gene: TRBJ1-1
CDR3 protein: CASNPYLLNTEAFF

clone size: few
V gene: TRBV6-5
J gene: TRBJ1-2
CDR3 protein: CASSYSGTGYSYGYTF

clone size: .
V gene: TRBV6-6
J gene: TRBJ2-2
CDR3 protein: CASTDRVGTGELFF

clone size: .
V gene: TRBV14
J gene: TRBJ1-1
CDR3 protein: CASSQDQSGEAFF

clone size: .
V gene: TRBV6-1
J gene: TRBJ1-2
CDR3 protein: CASHQGGYGYTF

clone size: .
V gene: TRBV5-1
J gene: TRBJ2-3
CDR3 protein: CASSLAADTDTQYF

clone size: .
V gene: TRBV5-1
J gene: TRBJ2-1
CDR3 protein: CASSLGQGGSEQFF